These 5 T cell receptor beta chains came from one sample sequenced in a study of low-dose radiotherapy and immunotherapy resistance in tumors. The time point is: before trial treatment. cDNA synthesis used a TRAV/TRBV-specific primer set for both chains. With a constant-region primer and a V-primer adapter, TCRs were subjected to about 20 PCR cycles of amplification. TCRdb reprocessed the reads via MiXCR and lists one record per CDR3 protein. The repertoire includes around 99,000 distinct CDR3 sequences, under 10% of them detected once, and roughly 1% sits in the top ten. Specimen: PBMCs, collected before treatment. The receptors stem from a male donor with prostate cancer.

This clonotype has ten or more counts. The V gene is TRBV20-1, the J gene TRBJ2-2, with a tentative D call TRBD2 (6 bases). The CDR3 is 15 amino acids. Trimming removed 0 bases at V and 4 bases at J, with 12 bases between. CDR1 and CDR2 from the germline V gene are DFQATT and SNEGSKA (reference sequence). The CDR3 region has the DNA TGCAGTGCTAGAGACGGAGGGCCTAGCACCGGGGAGCTGTTTTTT. As protein: CSARDGGPSTGELFF.

This clonotype has ten or more counts. The CDR3 nucleotides read TGTGCCAGCAGTAAAACCCAAGAATATGGCTACACCTTC. This codes for CASSKTQEYGYTF. V and J are TRBV2 and TRBJ1-2; D unclear. The germline CDR1 and CDR2 sequences are SNHLY and FYNNEI. Trimming cost V 5 bases and J 5 bases, with 12 bases left between them. The CDR3 spans 13 residues.

This clonotype occurred many times. This chain's CDR3 is CASSARQGGETQYF. The CDR3 DNA reads TGTGCCAGTAGTGCCCGACAGGGTGGGGAGACCCAGTACTTC. The chain has TRBV19 and TRBJ2-5; 7 positions agree with TRBD1. Germline-derived CDR1 and CDR2 are LNHDA and SQIVND (reference sequence). V was pared by 5 bases and J by 5 bases, with 8 bases of the junction left unmatched. This CDR3 is built from 14 residues.

V and J are TRBV5-1 and TRBJ2-2, with 7 bases lining up with TRBD2. The CDR3 runs 14 residues. Trimming at V came to 4 bases and at J to 4 bases, leaving 4 bases not matched to a gene. Germline V gives CDR1 SGHRS, CDR2 YFSETQ. The CDR3, as DNA: TGCGCCAGCAGCCCTACTAGCGTCACCGGGGAGCTGTTTTTT. This gives the protein CASSPTSVTGELFF.

The V and J genes are TRBV21-1 and TRBJ1-1. TRBV21-1 represents a pseudogene. The CDR3 runs to 15 residues. The CDR3 nucleotides read TGTGCCAGCAGTTCGGGGAGGACGGTGAACACTGAAGCTTTCTTT. As protein: CASSSGRTVNTEAFF.